A single T cell receptor (beta chain) is shown here with its context. Its antigen is as yet unknown. HPV was found by MY09/MY11 PCR and dot-blot genotyping. The sample originates from a study of T cells in women clearing cervical HPV infection. Clones were sequenced by immunoSEQ multiplex PCR, and TCRdb holds only the in-frame ones, with some missing. Found here are about 21,000 clones; the top ten clones hold about 8.6%. Findings of the study overall: T-cell numbers per sample were unknown and may explain richness differences.

The sample consisted of blood buffy coat. The clonotype comes from a woman between 18 and 69 years old with a cervical HPV16 infection that either progressed to CIN3+ or cleared (not recorded which).

CDR3 bases read: TGTGCCTGGAGTGAAAACGGTAATCAGCCC. It encodes CAWSENGNQP. The whole CDR3 protein reads CAWSENGNQPQHF. This sequence joins TRBV30 and TRBJ1-5; the D is unclear. Sequencing ends 3 residues short of the CDR3 end; the germline J gene provides the rest. Germline assignment: CDR1 GTSNPN and CDR2 SVGIG (reference sequence). The CDR3 sequence is 13 residues long. V lost 1 base and J lost 4, with 8 bases in between.